The 23 T cell receptor beta chains listed next were all sequenced from one sample in a study of OX40 agonist ivuxolimab in advanced cancers. Some clones are missing from TCRdb's copy, which holds only in-frame ones; the method was immunoSEQ multiplex PCR. The sample comprises tens of thousands of clones, roughly 80% of which are singletons, and more than 6.5% rests with the top ten. Sequences were derived from CD4+ or CD8+ T cells sorted from blood, sampled in a trial of the OX40 agonist ivuxolimab. Receptors originate from an adult with an advanced solid tumor such as melanoma, head and neck, liver or kidney cancer.

The CDR3 loop reads CASSDGEVLTTEAFF. CDR3 nucleotide sequence: TGTGCCAGTAGCGATGGGGAAGTCCTTACCACTGAAGCTTTCTTT. The chain joins TRBV19 to TRBJ1-1; D is unclear. The CDR3 consists of 15 residues. Trimming took off 6 bases at V and 4 bases at J, with 18 bases between the two ends. Germline V gene lookup returns CDR1 LNHDA and CDR2 SQIVND (reference sequence).

Notes on this clone: Compared with germline, one end of the junction differs, possibly owing to a read error. The chain links TRBV7-8 to TRBJ1-5, with D hard to call. This CDR3 contains 15 residues. Germline V gives CDR1 SGHVS, CDR2 FQNEAQ. CDR3 DNA sequence: TGTGCCAGCAGCGGTGAACACAGTCCTAATCGGCCCCAGCATTTT. Its translation is CASSGEHSPNRPQHF.

The J gene is TRBJ2-5, the V gene TRBV14; unclear D gene. The CDR3 extends over 12 amino acids. From germline, CDR1 is SGHDN and CDR2 FVKESK. Trimming removed 0 bases at V and 5 bases at J, with 4 bases between. The CDR3 DNA reads TGTGCCAGCAGCCAAGATTTCGAGACCCAGTACTTC. It specifies CASSQDFETQYF.

The chain links TRBV6-5 to TRBJ1-5; 8 bases match TRBD1. This CDR3 spans 13 amino acids. The J segment lost 4 bases and the V segment lost 6 bases, leaving 2 bases of the junction unmatched. CDR1 and CDR2 from the germline V gene are MNHEY and SVGAGI. The CDR3 nucleotides are TGTGCCAGCAGCCGGACAGGGAATCAGCCCCAGCATTTT. It translates to CASSRTGNQPQHF.

CDR3 protein: CASSLQWKEGGLSYEQYF. CDR3 coding DNA: TGTGCCAGCAGTTTGCAATGGAAAGAGGGAGGCCTTTCCTACGAGCAGTACTTC. The rearrangement joins TRBV27 to TRBJ2-7; D is perhaps TRBD2 (6 bases). Trimming stripped 3 bases from V and 1 base from J, with 22 bases between. In germline, CDR1 is MNHEY, CDR2 SMNVEV (reference sequence). This CDR3 contains 18 residues.

This rearrangement joins TRBV6-6 to TRBJ2-1; 9 positions agree with TRBD2. Unmatched junction bases numbered 6, after V lost 6 bases and J lost 0 bases. The germline CDR1 and CDR2 sequences are MNHNY and SVGAGI (reference sequence). The CDR3 has 16 residues. The CDR3 DNA is TGTGCCAGCAGACCCCATAGCGGGAGCTCCTACAATGAGCAGTTCTTC. Translation: CASRPHSGSSYNEQFF.

The chain couples TRBV7-2 to TRBJ2-6; 10 bases are a match to TRBD2. After removal of 2 bases from V and 4 bases from J, the junction contained 8 bases not matched to a gene. Germline-derived CDR1 and CDR2 are SGHTA and FQGNSA. CDR3 size: 18 residues. The CDR3 loop reads CASSLTRLAGSGANVLTF. The CDR3 DNA is TGTGCCAGCAGCTTAACGAGACTAGCGGGTTCCGGGGCCAACGTCCTGACTTTC.

The chain couples TRBV27 to TRBJ2-7; D uncertain. The CDR3 loop spans 14 amino acids. Germline CDR1 is MNHEY and CDR2 is SMNVEV (reference sequence). Deletions cut 7 bases from V and 2 bases from J, with 15 bases between. DNA of the CDR3: TGTGCCAGCACCCATCGCAGCAGGCCCTACGAGCAGTACTTC. It is translated as CASTHRSRPYEQYF.

V is TRBV5-1 and J is TRBJ2-3; the D gene is possibly TRBD1 (5 bases). V was clipped by 0 bases and J by 0 bases, with 8 bases between them. The length of the CDR3 is 15 residues. Germline V lookup: CDR1 SGHRS, CDR2 YFSETQ. This chain's CDR3 is CASSLEQASTDTQYF. CDR3 nucleotide sequence: TGCGCCAGCAGCTTGGAACAGGCGAGCACAGATACGCAGTATTTT.

V and J are TRBV6-5 and TRBJ2-7; a possible D gene is TRBD1 (6 bases). Trimming removed 2 bases from V and 0 bases from J, with 14 bases in between. Germline-derived CDR1 and CDR2 are MNHEY and SVGAGI. The CDR3 is made up of 16 amino acids. The CDR3 DNA reads TGTGCCAGCAGTTACGCCCGACAGGTAGGCTCCTACGAGCAGTACTTC. Amino acid sequence: CASSYARQVGSYEQYF.

A remark on this clone: One end of the junction varies from germline; a read error may be responsible. CDR3 sequence: CASSPHRDLLIF. The CDR3 bases are TGTGCCAGCAGCCCTCACCGGGACTTGCTAATCTTC. This sequence joins TRBV7-2 and TRBJ2-1; a possible D gene is TRBD2 (6 bases). The CDR3 has 12 amino acids. Germline V gene sequence: CDR1 SGHTA, CDR2 FQGNSA.

The chain is built from TRBV15 and TRBJ2-2; D is undetermined. Per the germline V gene, CDR1 is LNHNV and CDR2 is YYDKDF (reference sequence). With 0 bases removed from V and 9 bases from J, the gap between germline ends came to 8 bases. CDR3 length: 13 residues. CDR3 DNA: TGTGCCACCAGCAGAGATCTCTCCTGGGAGCTGTTTTTT. Its protein product is CATSRDLSWELFF.

CDR3 residues: CASSRQGQYGNTIYF. DNA of the CDR3: TGTGCCAGCAGCCGGCAGGGCCAGTATGGAAACACCATATATTTT. J is TRBJ1-3 and V is TRBV7-8; tentatively, D is TRBD1 (5 bases). Germline V lookup: CDR1 SGHVS, CDR2 FQNEAQ. The CDR3 totals 15 residues. The V and J ends lost 5 bases and 3 bases respectively, with 14 bases between them.

The chain links TRBV18 to TRBJ1-1; the match to TRBD1 covers 9 bases. CDR1 and CDR2 from the germline V gene are KGHSH and LQKENI. The V and J ends lost 4 bases and 5 bases, in that order; junction bases with no gene match: 5. This CDR3 region has 14 residues. The CDR3 reads CASSQRTGETEAFF. The CDR3 DNA reads as TGTGCCAGCTCACAGCGGACAGGGGAAACTGAAGCTTTCTTT.

In this sample, this clone turned up a few times. The chain is built from TRBV27 and TRBJ1-6; tentatively, D is TRBD1 (5 bases). The germline V gene has CDR1 MNHEY and CDR2 SMNVEV (reference sequence). Trimming removed 4 bases at V and 6 bases at J, with 16 bases between. This CDR3 contains 16 residues. Written as DNA, the CDR3 is TGTGCCAGCAGTTCGCCAGGGTCATATCGTAATTCACCCCTCCACTTT. It translates to CASSSPGSYRNSPLHF.

V gene TRBV4-3 combines with J gene TRBJ2-1, with 8 bases identical to TRBD2. The junction had 2 bases not matched to a gene; V was cut back by 1 base and J by 6 bases. There are 14 residues in the CDR3. Looked up from germline, CDR1 is LGHNA and CDR2 is YSLEER. The CDR3 bases are TGCGCCAGCAGCCAAGGACTAGCGCCCAATGAGCAGTTCTTC. It is translated as CASSQGLAPNEQFF.

This clone was counted a single time. The V and J genes are TRBV20-1 and TRBJ2-1, with D uncertain. Germline V gives CDR1 DFQATT, CDR2 SNEGSKA (reference sequence). The V end lost 7 bases, the J end lost 7 bases, and 8 bases lay between the germline ends. This CDR3 region has 10 residues. The CDR3 region is CSVGRNEQFF. The CDR3 bases are TGCAGTGTGGGTCGAAATGAGCAGTTCTTC.

There are a few counts of this clone. V is TRBV15 and J is TRBJ2-7, with a weak D call TRBD1 (5 bases). Germline CDR1 LNHNV, CDR2 YYDKDF (reference sequence). Trimming removed 0 bases from V and 2 bases from J, with 11 bases in between. The CDR3 is 15 residues long. DNA for the CDR3: TGTGCCACCAGCAGAGATAGGGGTGAAGCCTACGAGCAGTACTTC. Protein: CATSRDRGEAYEQYF. The entire variable domain, with the rest obtained from reference TRBV15 and TRBJ2-7, is as follows: DAMVIQNPRYQVTQFGKPVTLSCSQTLNHNVMYWYQQKSSQAPKLLFHYYDKDFNNEADTPDNFQSRRPNTSFCFLDIRSPGLGDTAMYLCATSRDRGEAYEQYFGPGTRLTVT.

The V gene is TRBV7-8, the J gene TRBJ2-5, with D unclear. CDR3 length: 12 residues. Germline values: CDR1 SGHVS, CDR2 FQNEAQ. V lost 6 bases and J 0 bases, leaving 5 bases between the germline ends. The CDR3 region has the DNA TGTGCCAGCAGATGGGACCAAGAGACCCAGTACTTC. Its protein is CASRWDQETQYF.

The chain uses TRBV4-1 and TRBJ1-1; 9 nucleotides line up with TRBD1. J was trimmed by 11 bases and V by 0 bases; bases with no gene match: 7. CDR1 and CDR2 from the germline V gene are MGHRA and YSYEKL. There are 14 residues in the CDR3. CDR3 sequence: CASSQDNRGRGAFF. The CDR3 DNA reads TGCGCCAGCAGCCAAGATAACAGGGGGCGCGGGGCTTTCTTT.

This chain uses TRBV18 with TRBJ2-1; D remains ambiguous. The germline gives CDR1 KGHSH, CDR2 LQKENI. This CDR3 comprises 13 residues. Trimming shortened V by 0 bases and J by 5 bases, and 5 bases separated the two germline ends. In nucleotides, the CDR3 is TGTGCCAGCTCACCACCTAGCCACAATGAGCAGTTCTTC. It encodes CASSPPSHNEQFF.

V and J are TRBV9 and TRBJ2-7, with a tentative D call TRBD2 (5 bases). The CDR3 runs to 14 residues. CDR1 and CDR2 from the germline V gene are SGDLS and YYNGEE. Trimming removed 1 base from V and 4 bases from J, with 12 bases in between. CDR3 sequence reads: CASSVRWEPYEQYF. In nucleotides, the CDR3 is TGTGCCAGCAGCGTAAGGTGGGAGCCGTACGAGCAGTACTTC.

The V call is TRBV7-9, the J call TRBJ1-1, with TRBD1 as a possible D gene (5 bases). There are 13 residues in the CDR3. The germline V gene encodes CDR1 SEHNR and CDR2 FQNEAQ (reference sequence). The V end lost 4 bases, the J end lost 5 bases, and 11 bases lay between the germline ends. The DNA for the CDR3 is TGTGCCAGCAGCTCGTCTGAGGGGACTGAAGCTTTCTTT. It is translated as CASSSSEGTEAFF. The complete variable domain, with remaining parts taken from reference TRBV7-9 and TRBJ1-1, reads DTGVSQNPRHKITKRGQNVTFRCDPISEHNRLYWYRQTLGQGPEFLTYFQNEAQLEKSRLLSDRFSAERPKGSFSTLEIQRTEQGDSAMYLCASSSSEGTEAFFGQGTRLTVV.